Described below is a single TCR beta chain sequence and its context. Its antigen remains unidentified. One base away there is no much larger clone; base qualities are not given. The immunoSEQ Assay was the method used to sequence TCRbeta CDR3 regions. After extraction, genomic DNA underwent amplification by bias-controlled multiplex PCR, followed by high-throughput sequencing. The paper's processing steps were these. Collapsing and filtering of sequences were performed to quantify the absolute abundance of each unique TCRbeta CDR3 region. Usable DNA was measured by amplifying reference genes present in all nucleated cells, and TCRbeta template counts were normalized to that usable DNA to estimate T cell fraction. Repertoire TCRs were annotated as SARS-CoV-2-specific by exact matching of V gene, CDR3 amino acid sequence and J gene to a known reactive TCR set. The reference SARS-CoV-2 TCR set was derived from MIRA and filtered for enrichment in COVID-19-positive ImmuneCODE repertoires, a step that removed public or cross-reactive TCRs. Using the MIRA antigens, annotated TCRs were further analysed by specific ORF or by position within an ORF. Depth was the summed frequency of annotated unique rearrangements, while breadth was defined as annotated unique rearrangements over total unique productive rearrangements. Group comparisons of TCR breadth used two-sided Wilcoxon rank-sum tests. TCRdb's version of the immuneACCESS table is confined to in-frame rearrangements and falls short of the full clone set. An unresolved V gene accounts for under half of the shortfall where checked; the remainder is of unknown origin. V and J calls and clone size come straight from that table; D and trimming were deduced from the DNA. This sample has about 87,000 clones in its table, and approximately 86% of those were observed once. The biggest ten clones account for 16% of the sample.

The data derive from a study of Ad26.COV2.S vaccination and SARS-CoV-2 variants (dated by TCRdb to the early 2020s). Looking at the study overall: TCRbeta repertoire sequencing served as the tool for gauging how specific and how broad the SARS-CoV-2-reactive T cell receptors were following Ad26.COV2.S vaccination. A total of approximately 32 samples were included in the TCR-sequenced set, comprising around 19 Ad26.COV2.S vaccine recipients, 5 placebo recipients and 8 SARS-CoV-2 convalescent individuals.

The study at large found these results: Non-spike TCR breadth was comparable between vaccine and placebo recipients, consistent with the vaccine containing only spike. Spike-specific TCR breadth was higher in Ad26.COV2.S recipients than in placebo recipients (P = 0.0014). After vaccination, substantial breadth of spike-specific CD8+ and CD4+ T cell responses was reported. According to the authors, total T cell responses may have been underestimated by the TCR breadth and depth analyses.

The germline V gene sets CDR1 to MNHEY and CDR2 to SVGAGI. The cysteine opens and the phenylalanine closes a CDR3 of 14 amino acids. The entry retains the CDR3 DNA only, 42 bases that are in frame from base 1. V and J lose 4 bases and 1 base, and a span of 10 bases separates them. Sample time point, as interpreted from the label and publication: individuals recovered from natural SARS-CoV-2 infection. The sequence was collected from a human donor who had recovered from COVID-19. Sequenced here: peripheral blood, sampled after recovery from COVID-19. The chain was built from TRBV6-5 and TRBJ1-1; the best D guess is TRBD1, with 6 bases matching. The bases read TGTGCCAGCAGTTTACCGGGACAGAACACTGAAGCTTTCTTT. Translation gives CASSLPGQNTEAFF.